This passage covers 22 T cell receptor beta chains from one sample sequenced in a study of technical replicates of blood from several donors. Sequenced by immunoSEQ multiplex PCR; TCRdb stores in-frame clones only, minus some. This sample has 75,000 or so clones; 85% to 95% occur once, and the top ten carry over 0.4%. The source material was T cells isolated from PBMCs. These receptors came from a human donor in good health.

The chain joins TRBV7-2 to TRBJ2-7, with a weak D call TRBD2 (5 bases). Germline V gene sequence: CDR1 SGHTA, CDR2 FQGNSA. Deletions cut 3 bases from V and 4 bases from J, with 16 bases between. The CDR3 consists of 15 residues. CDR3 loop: CASSFTLFGGYEQYF. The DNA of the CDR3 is TGTGCCAGCAGCTTCACCCTGTTCGGAGGTTACGAGCAGTACTTC.

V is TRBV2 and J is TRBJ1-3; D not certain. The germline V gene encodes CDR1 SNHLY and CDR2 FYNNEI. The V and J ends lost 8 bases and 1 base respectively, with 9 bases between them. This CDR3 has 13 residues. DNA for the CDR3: TGTGCCAGCCATCGGGAATCTGGAAACACCATATATTTT. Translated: CASHRESGNTIYF.

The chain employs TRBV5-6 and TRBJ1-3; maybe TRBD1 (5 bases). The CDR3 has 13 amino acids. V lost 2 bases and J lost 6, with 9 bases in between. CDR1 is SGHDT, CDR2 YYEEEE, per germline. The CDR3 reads CASSFPGQNTIYF. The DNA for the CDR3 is TGTGCCAGCAGCTTTCCAGGACAAAACACCATATATTTT.

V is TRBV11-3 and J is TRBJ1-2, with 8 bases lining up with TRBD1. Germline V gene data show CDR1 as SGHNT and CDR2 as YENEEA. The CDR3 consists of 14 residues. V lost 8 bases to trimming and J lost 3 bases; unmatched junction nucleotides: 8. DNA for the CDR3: TGTGCCAGCGGTACAGGGGGTCCCTACTATGGCTACACCTTC. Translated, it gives CASGTGGPYYGYTF. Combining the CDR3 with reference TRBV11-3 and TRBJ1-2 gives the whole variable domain EAGVVQSPRYKIIEKKQPVAFWCNPISGHNTLYWYLQNLGQGPELLIRYENEEAVDDSQLPKDRFSAERLKGVDSTLKIQPAELGDSAVYLCASGTGGPYYGYTFGSGTRLTVV.

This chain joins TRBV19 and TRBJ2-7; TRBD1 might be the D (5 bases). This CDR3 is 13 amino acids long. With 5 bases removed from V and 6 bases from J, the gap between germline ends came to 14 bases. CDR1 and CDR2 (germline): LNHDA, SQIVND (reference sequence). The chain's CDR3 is CASSLGANGEQYF. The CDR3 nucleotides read TGTGCCAGTAGTTTAGGGGCGAACGGCGAGCAGTACTTC.

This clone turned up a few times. The CDR3: CASSRGEDSSYEQYF. CDR3 DNA: TGCGCCAGCAGCCGCGGGGAGGATTCCTCCTACGAGCAGTACTTC. The chain recombines TRBV5-1 with TRBJ2-7; D might be TRBD2 (6 bases). Germline-derived CDR1 and CDR2 are SGHRS and YFSETQ. Trimming removed 4 bases from V and 0 bases from J, with 14 bases in between. This CDR3 region has 15 residues. Combining the CDR3 with reference TRBV5-1 and TRBJ2-7 gives the whole variable domain KAGVTQTPRYLIKTRGQQVTLSCSPISGHRSVSWYQQTPGQGLQFLFEYFSETQRNKGNFPGRFSGRQFSNSRSEMNVSTLELGDSALYLCASSRGEDSSYEQYFGPGTRLTVT.

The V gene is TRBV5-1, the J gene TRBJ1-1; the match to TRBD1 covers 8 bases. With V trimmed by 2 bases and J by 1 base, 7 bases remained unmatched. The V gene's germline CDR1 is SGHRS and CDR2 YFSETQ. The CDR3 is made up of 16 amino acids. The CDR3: CASSFLQGEGNTEAFF. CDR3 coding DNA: TGCGCCAGCAGCTTTCTACAGGGGGAGGGGAACACTGAAGCTTTCTTT.

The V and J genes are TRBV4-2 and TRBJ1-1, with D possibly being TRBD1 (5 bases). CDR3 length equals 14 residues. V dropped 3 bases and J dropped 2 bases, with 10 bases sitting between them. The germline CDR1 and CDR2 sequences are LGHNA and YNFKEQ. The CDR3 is CASSHRQTNTEAFF. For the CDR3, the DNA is TGTGCCAGCAGCCACCGACAGACCAACACTGAAGCTTTCTTT.

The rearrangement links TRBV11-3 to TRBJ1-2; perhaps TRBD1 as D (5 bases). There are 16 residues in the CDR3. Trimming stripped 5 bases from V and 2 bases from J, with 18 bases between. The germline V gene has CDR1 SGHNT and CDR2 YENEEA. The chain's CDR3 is CASSMNLGTANYGYTF. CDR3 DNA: TGTGCCAGCAGCATGAACCTCGGGACTGCAAACTATGGCTACACCTTC.

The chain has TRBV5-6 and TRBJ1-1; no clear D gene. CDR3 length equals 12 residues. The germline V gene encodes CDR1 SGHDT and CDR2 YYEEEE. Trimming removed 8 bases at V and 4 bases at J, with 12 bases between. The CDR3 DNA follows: TGTGCCAGTACCGAAGGAGTCACTGAAGCTTTCTTT. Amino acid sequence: CASTEGVTEAFF.

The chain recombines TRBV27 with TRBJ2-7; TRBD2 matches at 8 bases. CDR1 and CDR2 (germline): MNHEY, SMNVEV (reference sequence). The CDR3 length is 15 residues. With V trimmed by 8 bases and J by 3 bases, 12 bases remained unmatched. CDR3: CASSRTGGSHYEQYF. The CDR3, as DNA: TGTGCCAGCTCCCGTACGGGGGGGTCCCACTACGAGCAGTACTTC.

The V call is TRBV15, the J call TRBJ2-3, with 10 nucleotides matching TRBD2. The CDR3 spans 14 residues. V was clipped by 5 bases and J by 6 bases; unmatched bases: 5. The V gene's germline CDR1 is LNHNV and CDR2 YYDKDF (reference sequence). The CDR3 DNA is TGTGCCACCAGCGCTTATAGCGGGAGGGATACGCAGTATTTT. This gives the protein CATSAYSGRDTQYF.

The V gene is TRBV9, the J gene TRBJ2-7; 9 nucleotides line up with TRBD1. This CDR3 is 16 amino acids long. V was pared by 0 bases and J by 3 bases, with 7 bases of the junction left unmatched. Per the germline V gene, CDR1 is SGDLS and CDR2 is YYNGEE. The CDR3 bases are TGTGCCAGCAGCGTAGGGCCCGGGACAGGGTTCTACGAGCAGTACTTC. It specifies CASSVGPGTGFYEQYF.

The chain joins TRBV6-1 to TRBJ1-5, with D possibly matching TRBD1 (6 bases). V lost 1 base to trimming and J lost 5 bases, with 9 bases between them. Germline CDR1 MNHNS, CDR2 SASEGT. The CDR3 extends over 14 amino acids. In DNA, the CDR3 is TGTGCCAGCAGTGAAGGTTACAGGGATCAGCCCCAGCATTTT. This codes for CASSEGYRDQPQHF.

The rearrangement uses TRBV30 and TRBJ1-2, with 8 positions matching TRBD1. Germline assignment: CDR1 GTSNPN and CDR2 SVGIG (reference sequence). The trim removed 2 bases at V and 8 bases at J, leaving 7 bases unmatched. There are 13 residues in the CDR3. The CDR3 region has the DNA TGTGCCTGGAGTTTAGGACAGGGAGTAGGCTACACCTTC. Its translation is CAWSLGQGVGYTF. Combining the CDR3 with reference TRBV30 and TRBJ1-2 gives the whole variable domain SQTIHQWPATLVQPVGSPLSLECTVEGTSNPNLYWYRQAAGRGLQLLFYSVGIGQISSEVPQNLSASRPQDRQFILSSKKLLLSDSGFYLCAWSLGQGVGYTFGSGTRLTVV.

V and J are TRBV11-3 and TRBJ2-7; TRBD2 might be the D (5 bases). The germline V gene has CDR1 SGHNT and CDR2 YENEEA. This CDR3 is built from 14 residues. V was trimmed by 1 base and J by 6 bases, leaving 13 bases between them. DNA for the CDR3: TGTGCCAGCAGCTTAGTGTCTCGGGGAAGCGAGCAGTACTTC. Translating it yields CASSLVSRGSEQYF.

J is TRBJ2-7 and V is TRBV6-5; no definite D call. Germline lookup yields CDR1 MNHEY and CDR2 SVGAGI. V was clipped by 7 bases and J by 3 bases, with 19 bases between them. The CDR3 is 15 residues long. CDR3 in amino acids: CASNLLGPLLYEQYF. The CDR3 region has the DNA TGTGCCAGCAACCTTCTCGGTCCTCTCCTCTACGAGCAGTACTTC.

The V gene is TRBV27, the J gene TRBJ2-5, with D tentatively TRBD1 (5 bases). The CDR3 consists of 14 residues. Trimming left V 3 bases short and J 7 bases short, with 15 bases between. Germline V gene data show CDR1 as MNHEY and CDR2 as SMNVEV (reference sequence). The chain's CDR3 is CASSLGQGVLTQYF. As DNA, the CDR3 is TGTGCCAGCAGTTTGGGGCAGGGCGTCTTGACCCAGTACTTC.

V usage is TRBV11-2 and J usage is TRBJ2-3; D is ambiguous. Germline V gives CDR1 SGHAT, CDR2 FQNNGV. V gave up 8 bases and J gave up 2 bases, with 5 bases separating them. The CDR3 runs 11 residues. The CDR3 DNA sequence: TGTGCCAGCTGTTACACAGATACGCAGTATTTT. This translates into CASCYTDTQYF.

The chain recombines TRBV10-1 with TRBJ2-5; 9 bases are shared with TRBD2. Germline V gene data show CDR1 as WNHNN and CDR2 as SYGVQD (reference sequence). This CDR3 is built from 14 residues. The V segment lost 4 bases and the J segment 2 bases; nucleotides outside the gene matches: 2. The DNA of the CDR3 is TGCGCCAGCAGTGGCCTAGCGGGGCAAGAGACCCAGTACTTC. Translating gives CASSGLAGQETQYF.

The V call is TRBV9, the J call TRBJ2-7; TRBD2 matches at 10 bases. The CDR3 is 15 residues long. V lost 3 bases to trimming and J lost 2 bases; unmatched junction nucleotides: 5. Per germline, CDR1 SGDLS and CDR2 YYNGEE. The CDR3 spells CASSAGLAETYEQYF. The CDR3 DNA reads TGTGCCAGCAGCGCCGGACTAGCGGAGACCTACGAGCAGTACTTC.

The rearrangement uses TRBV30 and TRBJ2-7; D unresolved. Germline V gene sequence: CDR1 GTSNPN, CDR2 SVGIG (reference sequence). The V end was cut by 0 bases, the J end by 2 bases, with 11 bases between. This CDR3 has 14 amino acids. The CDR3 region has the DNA TGTGCCTGGAGTGTAGCACCTTTCACCTACGAGCAGTACTTC. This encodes CAWSVAPFTYEQYF.